This TCR beta chain originates from a study of control samples from healthy donors and cancer patients. Only in-frame clones appear in the TCRdb table, and some are missing; sequencing was by immunoSEQ multiplex PCR. The repertoire includes under 200,000 clones, around 91% of them detected once, and around 1.5% sits in the top ten. Trimming took off 5 bases at V and 6 bases at J, with 20 bases between the two ends. The germline V gene encodes CDR1 SEHNR and CDR2 FQNEAQ (reference sequence). The CDR3 runs 16 residues. The V call is TRBV7-9, the J call TRBJ2-1; possible D gene TRBD1, 5 bases. Sequenced material: blood. The receptor comes from a woman aged 30 to 39 in good health. CDR3 residues: CASSPTGSLHLNEQFF. CDR3 coding DNA: TGTGCCAGCAGCCCCACAGGCTCACTCCACCTCAATGAGCAGTTCTTC.